This T cell receptor (beta chain) is from a study of T cell repertoires in cytomegalovirus infection. Study-wide background: The public TCR beta signatures pointed to both CMV infection and matching HLA type.

Study observations and caveats: CMV-specific TCR beta clonotypes restricted by HLA-C were the ones dominating the ex vivo response.

The CDR3 loop spans 16 amino acids. With 10 bases clipped from V and 1 base from J, the junction kept 12 bases outside the gene matches. Germline CDR1 MGHDK, CDR2 SYGVNS. TCRdb called the reads again in MiXCR, with one record for every CDR3 protein. The sample has 150,000 to 200,000 distinct CDR3 sequences, 28% seen once. A remark on this clonotype: Its antigen is as yet unknown.

Sequencing was carried out using PBMCs. This sequence was found in a human donor in good health (CMV status not recorded). Some clones in this sample may be carry-over from other donors' samples. The chain combines TRBV25-1 with TRBJ2-5, with 10 positions matching TRBD2. The CDR3 DNA is TGTGCCACCAGCGAGCCGGGACTAGCGATCCAAGAGACCCAGTACTTC. Protein sequence: CATSEPGLAIQETQYF.